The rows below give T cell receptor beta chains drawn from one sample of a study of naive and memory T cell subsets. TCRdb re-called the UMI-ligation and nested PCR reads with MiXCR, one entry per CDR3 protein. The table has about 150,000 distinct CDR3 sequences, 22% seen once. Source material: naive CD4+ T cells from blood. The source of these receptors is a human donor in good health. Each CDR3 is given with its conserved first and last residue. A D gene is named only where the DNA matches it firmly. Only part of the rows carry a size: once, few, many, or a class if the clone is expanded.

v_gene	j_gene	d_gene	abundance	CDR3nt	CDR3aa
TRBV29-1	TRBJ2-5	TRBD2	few	TGCAGCGTTGTCGGACTAGCGTCCGAGACCCAGTACTTC	CSVVGLASETQYF
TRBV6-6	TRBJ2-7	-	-	TGTGCCAGCAGTTATTGGGGTCTGAATTCCCCCTACGAGCAGTACTTC	CASSYWGLNSPYEQYF
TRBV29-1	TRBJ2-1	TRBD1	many	TGCAGCGCCCCGGGACAGGGGGCCTACAATGAGCAGTTCTTC	CSAPGQGAYNEQFF
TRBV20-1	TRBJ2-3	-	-	TGCAGTGCTAGAAGTCCCCTCGGAGATACGCAGTATTTT	CSARSPLGDTQYF
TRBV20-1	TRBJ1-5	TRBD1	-	TGCAGTGCTTCGGACAGGGGGCTATATAGCAATCAGCCCCAGCATTTT	CSASDRGLYSNQPQHF
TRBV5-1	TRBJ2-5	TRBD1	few	TGCGCCAGCACGCGGACAGGCGACCAAGAGACCCAGTACTTC	CASTRTGDQETQYF
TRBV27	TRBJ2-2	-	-	TGTGCCAGCAGTTTATTTCTCGAAACTAGGACCTCTGGCACCGGGGAGCTGTTTTTT	CASSLFLETRTSGTGELFF
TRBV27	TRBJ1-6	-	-	TGTGCCAGCAGTTCCCCTGTTCGGACAGCAAATTCACCCCTCCACTTT	CASSSPVRTANSPLHF
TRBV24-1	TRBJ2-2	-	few	TGTGCCACCAGTGATTCCAAAACAGGGTGGACCGGGGAGCTGTTTTTT	CATSDSKTGWTGELFF
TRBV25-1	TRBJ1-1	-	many	TGTGCCAGCAGTGAAGTGTCTCCCCCTGAAGCTTTCTTT	CASSEVSPPEAFF
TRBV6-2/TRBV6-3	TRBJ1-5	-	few	TGTGCCAGCAGTTACTCGTGGAACAATCAGCCCCAGCATTTT	CASSYSWNNQPQHF
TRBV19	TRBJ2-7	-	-	TGTGCCAGTAGGCGGACGGGGCGGGCCCCCTACGAGCAGTACTTC	CASRRTGRAPYEQYF
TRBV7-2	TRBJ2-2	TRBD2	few	TGTGCCAGCAGCCGTTCACTAGCGGGAGGGACCACCGGGGAGCTGTTTTTT	CASSRSLAGGTTGELFF
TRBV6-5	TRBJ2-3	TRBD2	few	TGTGCCAGCAGCGTGTCTAGCGGAAGCACAGATACGCAGTATTTT	CASSVSSGSTDTQYF
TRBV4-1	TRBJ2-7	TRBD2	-	TGCGCCAGCAGCCACCCGACTAGCGGGAAACGCGAGCAGTACTTC	CASSHPTSGKREQYF
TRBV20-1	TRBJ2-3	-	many	TGCAGTGCTAGCCCCGGGATAGATACGCAGTATTTT	CSASPGIDTQYF
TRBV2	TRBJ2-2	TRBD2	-	TGTGCCAGCAAACTAGCGGGCCCGAACACCGGGGAGCTGTTTTTT	CASKLAGPNTGELFF
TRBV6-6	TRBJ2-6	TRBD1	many	TGTGCCAGCAGCTCAGGGGGAAGCGGGGCCAACGTCCTGACTTTC	CASSSGGSGANVLTF